The present T cell receptor beta chain was sequenced within a study of T cells after yellow fever vaccination. This CDR3 has 13 residues. V gave up 7 bases and J gave up 4 bases, with 12 bases separating them. MiXCR, applied by TCRdb to the 5' RACE reads, yields one record per CDR3 protein. The profile shows 400,000 to 650,000 distinct CDR3 sequences, about a fifth of them singletons. Only a few counts were recorded for this clonotype. Material: PBMCs, obtained less than 25 days after the first yellow fever vaccination. This TCR came from a man in his late teens or twenties who received the YFV17D yellow fever vaccine. The chain employs TRBV12-3 or TRBV12-4 and TRBJ2-3; unclear D gene. CDR3 amino acids: CASTTSPPDTQYF. The CDR3 nucleotides read TGTGCCAGCACCACCTCCCCCCCAGATACGCAGTATTTT.